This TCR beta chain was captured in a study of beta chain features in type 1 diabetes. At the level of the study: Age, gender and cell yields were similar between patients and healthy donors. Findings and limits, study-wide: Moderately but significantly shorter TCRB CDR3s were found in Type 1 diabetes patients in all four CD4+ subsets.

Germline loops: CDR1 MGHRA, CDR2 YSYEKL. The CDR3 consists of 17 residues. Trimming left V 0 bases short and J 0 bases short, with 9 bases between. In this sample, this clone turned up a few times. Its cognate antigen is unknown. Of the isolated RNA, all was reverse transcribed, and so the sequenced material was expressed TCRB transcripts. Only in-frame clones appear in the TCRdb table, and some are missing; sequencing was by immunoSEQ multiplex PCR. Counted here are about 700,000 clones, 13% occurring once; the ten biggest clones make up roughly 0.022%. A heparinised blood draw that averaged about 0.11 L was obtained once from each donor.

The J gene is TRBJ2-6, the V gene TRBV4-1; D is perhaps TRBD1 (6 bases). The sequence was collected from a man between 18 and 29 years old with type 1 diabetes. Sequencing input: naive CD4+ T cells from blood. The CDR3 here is CASSQDRDTSGANVLTF. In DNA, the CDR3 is TGCGCCAGCAGCCAAGACAGGGACACCTCTGGGGCCAACGTCCTGACTTTC.